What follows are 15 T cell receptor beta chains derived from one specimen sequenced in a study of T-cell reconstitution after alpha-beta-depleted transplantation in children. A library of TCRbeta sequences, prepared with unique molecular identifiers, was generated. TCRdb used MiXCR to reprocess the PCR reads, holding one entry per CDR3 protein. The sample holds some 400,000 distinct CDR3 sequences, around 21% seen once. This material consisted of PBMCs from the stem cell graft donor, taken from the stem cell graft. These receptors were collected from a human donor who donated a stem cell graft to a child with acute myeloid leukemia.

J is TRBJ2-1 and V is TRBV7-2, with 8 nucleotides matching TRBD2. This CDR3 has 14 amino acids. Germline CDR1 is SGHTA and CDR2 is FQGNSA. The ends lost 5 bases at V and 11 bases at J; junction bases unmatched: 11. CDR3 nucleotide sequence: TGTGCCAGCAGCCGCAAGGGGCGGGAGGCGCAGCAGTTCTTC. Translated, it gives CASSRKGREAQQFF.

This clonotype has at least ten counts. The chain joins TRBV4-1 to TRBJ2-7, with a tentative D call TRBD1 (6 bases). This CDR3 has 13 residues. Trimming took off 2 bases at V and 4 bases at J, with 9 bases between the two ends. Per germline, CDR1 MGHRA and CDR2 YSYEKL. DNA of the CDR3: TGCGCCAGCAGCCAAACACAGGGTTACGAGCAGTACTTC. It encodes CASSQTQGYEQYF.

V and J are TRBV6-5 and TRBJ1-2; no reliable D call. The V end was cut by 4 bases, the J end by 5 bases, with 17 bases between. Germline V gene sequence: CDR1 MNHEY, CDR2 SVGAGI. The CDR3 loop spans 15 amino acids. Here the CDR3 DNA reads TGTGCCAGCAGTTCGCGGGGTGGCCCCCGATATGGCTACACCTTC. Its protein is CASSSRGGPRYGYTF.

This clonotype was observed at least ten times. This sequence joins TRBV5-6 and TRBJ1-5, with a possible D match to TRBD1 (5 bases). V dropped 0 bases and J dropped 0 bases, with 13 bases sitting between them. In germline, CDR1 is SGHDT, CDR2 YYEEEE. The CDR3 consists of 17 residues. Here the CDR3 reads CASSLAGGLDSNQPQHF. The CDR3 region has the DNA TGTGCCAGCAGCTTGGCGGGGGGACTGGATAGCAATCAGCCCCAGCATTTT.

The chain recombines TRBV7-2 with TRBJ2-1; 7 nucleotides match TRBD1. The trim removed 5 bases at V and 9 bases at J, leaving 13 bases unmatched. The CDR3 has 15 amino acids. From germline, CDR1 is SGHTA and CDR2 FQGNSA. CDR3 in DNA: TGTGCCAGCAGCACTCGATCAGGGGGTTCTATTGAGCAGTTCTTC. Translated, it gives CASSTRSGGSIEQFF. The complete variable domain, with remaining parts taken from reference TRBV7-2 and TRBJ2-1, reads GAGVSQSPSNKVTEKGKDVELRCDPISGHTALYWYRQSLGQGLEFLIYFQGNSAPDKSGLPSDRFSAERTGGSVSTLTIQRTQQEDSAVYLCASSTRSGGSIEQFFGPGTRLTVL.

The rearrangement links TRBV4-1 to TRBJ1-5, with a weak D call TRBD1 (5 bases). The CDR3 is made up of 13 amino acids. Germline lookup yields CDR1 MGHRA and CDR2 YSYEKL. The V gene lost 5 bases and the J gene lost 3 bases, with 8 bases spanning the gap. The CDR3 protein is CASSGTANQPQHF. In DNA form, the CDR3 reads TGCGCCAGCAGCGGGACTGCCAATCAGCCCCAGCATTTT.

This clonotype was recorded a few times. CDR3 sequence: CASSPNLPTGELFF. The CDR3 nucleotides read TGTGCCAGCAGTCCCAATCTGCCCACCGGGGAGCTGTTTTTT. The chain carries TRBV2 and TRBJ2-2; D gene uncertain. V was cut by 5 bases and J by 4 bases, with 11 bases left in between. CDR3 length: 14 residues. CDR1 is SNHLY, CDR2 FYNNEI, per germline.

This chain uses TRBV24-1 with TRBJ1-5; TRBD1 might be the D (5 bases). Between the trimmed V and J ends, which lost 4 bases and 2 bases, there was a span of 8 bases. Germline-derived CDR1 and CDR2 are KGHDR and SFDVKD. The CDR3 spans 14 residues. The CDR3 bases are TGTGCCACCAGTGAGGCAGGGCGCAATCAGCCCCAGCATTTT. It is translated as CATSEAGRNQPQHF.

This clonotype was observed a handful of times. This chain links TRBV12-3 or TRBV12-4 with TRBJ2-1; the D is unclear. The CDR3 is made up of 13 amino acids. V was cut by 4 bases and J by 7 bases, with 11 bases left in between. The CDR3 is CASSSPLLNEQFF. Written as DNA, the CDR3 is TGTGCCAGCAGTTCGCCTCTCCTAAATGAGCAGTTCTTC.

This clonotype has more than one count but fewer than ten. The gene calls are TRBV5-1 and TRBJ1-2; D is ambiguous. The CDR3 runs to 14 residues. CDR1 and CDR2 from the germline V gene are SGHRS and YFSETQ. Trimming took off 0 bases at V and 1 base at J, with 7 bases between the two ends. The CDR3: CASSLDGFNYGYTF. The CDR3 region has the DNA TGCGCCAGCAGCTTGGATGGGTTTAACTATGGCTACACCTTC.

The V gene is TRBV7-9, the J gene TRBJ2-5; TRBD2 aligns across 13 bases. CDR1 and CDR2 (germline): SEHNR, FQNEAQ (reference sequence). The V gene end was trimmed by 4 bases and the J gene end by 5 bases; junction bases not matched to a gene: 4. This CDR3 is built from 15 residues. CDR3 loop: CASSSPGLAGETQYF. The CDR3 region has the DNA TGTGCCAGCAGCTCGCCGGGACTAGCGGGGGAGACCCAGTACTTC.

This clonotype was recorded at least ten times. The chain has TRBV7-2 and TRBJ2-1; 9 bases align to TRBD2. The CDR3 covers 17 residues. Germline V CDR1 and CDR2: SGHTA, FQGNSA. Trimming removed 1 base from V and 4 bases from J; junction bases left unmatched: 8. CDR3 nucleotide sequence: TGTGCCAGCAGCTTAGTCCATAGCGGGGGAACTTACAATGAGCAGTTCTTC. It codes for CASSLVHSGGTYNEQFF.

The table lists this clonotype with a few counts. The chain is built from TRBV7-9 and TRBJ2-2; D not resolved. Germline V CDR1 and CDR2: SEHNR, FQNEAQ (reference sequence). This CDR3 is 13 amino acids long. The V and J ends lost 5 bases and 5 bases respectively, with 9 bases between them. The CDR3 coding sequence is TGTGCCAGCAGCAAAGCGACTACCGGGGAGCTGTTTTTT. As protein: CASSKATTGELFF.

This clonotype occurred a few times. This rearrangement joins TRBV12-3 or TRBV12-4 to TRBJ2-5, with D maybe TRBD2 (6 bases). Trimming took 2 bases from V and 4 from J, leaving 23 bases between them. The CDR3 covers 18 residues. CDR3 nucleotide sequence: TGTGCCAGCAGTTTAAATGTGAGGTGGGACTCTATAGGAGAGACCCAGTACTTC. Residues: CASSLNVRWDSIGETQYF.

Here the CDR3 DNA reads TGTGCCAGCAGCGGAGGACACTCCTACGAGCAGTACTTC. Its protein product is CASSGGHSYEQYF. The chain couples TRBV9 to TRBJ2-7; weak D call: TRBD1 (5 bases). The CDR3 consists of 13 residues. The germline CDR1 and CDR2 sequences are SGDLS and YYNGEE. Trimming stripped 3 bases from V and 0 bases from J, with 7 bases between. Together with reference TRBV9 and TRBJ2-7, the CDR3 gives the full variable domain: DSGVTQTPKHLITATGQRVTLRCSPRSGDLSVYWYQQSLDQGLQFLIQYYNGEERAKGNILERFSAQQFPDLHSELNLSSLELGDSALYFCASSGGHSYEQYFGPGTRLTVT.